This passage covers 14 T cell receptor beta chains from one sample sequenced in a study of T cells in Graves' hyperthyroidism and ophthalmopathy. The CDR3 regions of TCR beta were amplified from RNA transcripts. HTBI primers drove first-round RT-PCR of the TCR CDR3. MiXCR was run by TCRdb on the multiplex PCR reads, yielding one entry per CDR3 protein. The table records over 350,000 distinct CDR3 sequences, roughly 14% of them present only once. Sequenced input: blood. These receptor sequences come from a man aged 18 to 29 with Graves' ophthalmopathy.

This clonotype showed up many times. The chain carries TRBV7-8 and TRBJ1-2; D not resolved. The germline gives CDR1 SGHVS, CDR2 FQNEAQ. Trimming removed 5 bases from V and 2 bases from J, with 12 bases in between. There are 14 residues in the CDR3. The CDR3 sequence: CASSLSGKNYGYTF. CDR3 nucleotide sequence: TGTGCCAGCAGCCTTTCCGGGAAGAACTATGGCTACACCTTC.

This clonotype was seen repeatedly, ten times or more. V is TRBV2 and J is TRBJ1-5; D is possibly TRBD1 (6 bases). In germline, CDR1 is SNHLY, CDR2 FYNNEI. The V gene lost 5 bases and the J gene lost 4 bases, with 18 bases spanning the gap. CDR3 size: 16 residues. The DNA for the CDR3 is TGTGCCAGCAGTCCCCCCCTGACAGGACGTAATCAGCCCCAGCATTTT. Amino acid sequence: CASSPPLTGRNQPQHF. The variable domain in full, with the rest retrieved from reference TRBV2 and TRBJ1-5, is EPEVTQTPSHQVTQMGQEVILRCVPISNHLYFYWYRQILGQKVEFLVSFYNNEISEKSEIFDDQFSVERPDGSNFTLKIRSTKLEDSAMYFCASSPPLTGRNQPQHFGDGTRLSIL.

Only a few counts were recorded for this clonotype. This chain joins TRBV18 and TRBJ2-2, with D perhaps TRBD2 (5 bases). The CDR3 totals 15 residues. The germline V and J ends were trimmed by 6 bases and 1 base, with 12 bases remaining between them. Germline V gene lookup returns CDR1 KGHSH and CDR2 LQKENI. In DNA, the CDR3 is TGTGCCAGCTCCCTACATCGGGGGAACACCGGGGAGCTGTTTTTT. It yields the protein CASSLHRGNTGELFF. The entire variable domain, with the rest obtained from reference TRBV18 and TRBJ2-2, is as follows: NAGVMQNPRHLVRRRGQEARLRCSPMKGHSHVYWYRQLPEEGLKFMVYLQKENIIDESGMPKERFSAEFPKEGPSILRIQQVVRGDSAAYFCASSLHRGNTGELFFGEGSRLTVL.

This clonotype has a count of ten or more. The chain has TRBV6-1 and TRBJ2-7; D remains unclear. Trimming removed 7 bases at V and 1 base at J, with 17 bases between. The germline CDR1 and CDR2 sequences are MNHNS and SASEGT. The CDR3 totals 15 residues. CDR3 amino acids: CASTQWGSGSYEQYF. The CDR3 DNA reads as TGTGCCAGCACCCAGTGGGGTAGTGGGTCCTACGAGCAGTACTTC.

This chain links TRBV6-1 with TRBJ1-6, with TRBD1 as a possible D gene (6 bases). CDR3 length: 15 residues. V was cut by 5 bases and J by 8 bases, with 16 bases left in between. Germline V lookup: CDR1 MNHNS, CDR2 SASEGT. CDR3 amino acids: CASSPTGGLYSPLHF. The DNA for the CDR3 is TGTGCCAGCAGTCCGACAGGCGGGCTTTATTCACCCCTCCACTTT.

The table lists this clonotype with many counts. The chain joins TRBV7-3 to TRBJ2-1; D call uncertain. Trimming left V 3 bases short and J 0 bases short, with 9 bases between. Germline CDR1 SGHTA, CDR2 FQGTGA. The CDR3 is 15 residues long. DNA of the CDR3: TGTGCCAGCAGCTTGGGCGTGGGCTCCTACAATGAGCAGTTCTTC. Residues: CASSLGVGSYNEQFF. Supplemented by reference TRBV7-3 and TRBJ2-1, the full variable domain reads GAGVSQTPSNKVTEKGKYVELRCDPISGHTALYWYRQSLGQGPEFLIYFQGTGAADDSGLPNDRFFAVRPEGSVSTLKIQRTERGDSAVYLCASSLGVGSYNEQFFGPGTRLTVL.

The sample holds many counts of this clonotype. This chain uses TRBV5-1 with TRBJ2-3; 8 bases are a match to TRBD1. CDR3 length: 16 residues. Germline-derived CDR1 and CDR2 are SGHRS and YFSETQ. With 4 bases clipped from V and 0 bases from J, the junction kept 7 bases outside the gene matches. The CDR3 bases are TGCGCCAGCAGCAGTAGGGACAGGCCCAGCACAGATACGCAGTATTTT. This encodes CASSSRDRPSTDTQYF.

The chain links TRBV6-1 to TRBJ2-7; 10 bases are a match to TRBD2. The J segment lost 3 bases and the V segment lost 6 bases, leaving 8 bases of the junction unmatched. CDR1 and CDR2 (germline): MNHNS, SASEGT. This CDR3 comprises 15 residues. The CDR3 here is CASSFVAGGYYEQYF. CDR3 in DNA: TGTGCCAGCAGCTTCGTAGCGGGGGGATACTACGAGCAGTACTTC.

This clonotype was seen ten or more times. V and J are TRBV2 and TRBJ2-5, with D hard to call. CDR3 length: 12 amino acids. Trimming cost V 2 bases and J 5 bases, with 6 bases left between them. Germline CDR1 SNHLY, CDR2 FYNNEI. The CDR3: CASSEMRETQYF. CDR3 nucleotide sequence: TGTGCCAGCAGTGAAATGAGGGAGACCCAGTACTTC. Looking up the rest from reference TRBV2 and TRBJ2-5 gives the full variable domain: EPEVTQTPSHQVTQMGQEVILRCVPISNHLYFYWYRQILGQKVEFLVSFYNNEISEKSEIFDDQFSVERPDGSNFTLKIRSTKLEDSAMYFCASSEMRETQYFGPGTRLLVL.

This clonotype showed up just a few times. This chain links TRBV10-3 with TRBJ2-1, with D uncertain. This CDR3 region has 19 residues. Trimming shortened V by 5 bases and J by 0 bases, and 23 bases separated the two germline ends. The germline V gene encodes CDR1 ENHRY and CDR2 SYGVKD. DNA for the CDR3: TGTGCCATCAGTTCACCCACGACGCGACCTACGAGCTCCTACAATGAGCAGTTCTTC. Its protein product is CAISSPTTRPTSSYNEQFF.

This clonotype has just a few counts. The chain combines TRBV18 with TRBJ1-3, with D hard to call. The CDR3 is 16 amino acids. From germline, CDR1 is KGHSH and CDR2 LQKENI. Trimming shortened V by 0 bases and J by 0 bases, and 9 bases separated the two germline ends. The CDR3 nucleotides are TGTGCCAGCTCACCACCGGCCCGGATCTCTGGAAACACCATATATTTT. It translates to CASSPPARISGNTIYF.

The table lists this clonotype with many counts. The chain carries TRBV18 and TRBJ1-1; tentatively, D is TRBD1 (6 bases). V dropped 3 bases and J dropped 10 bases, with 12 bases sitting between them. This CDR3 is built from 12 residues. CDR1 and CDR2 from the germline V gene are KGHSH and LQKENI. Here the CDR3 reads CASSPLGGRAFF. In DNA, the CDR3 is TGTGCCAGCTCACCTTTGGGGGGCCGAGCTTTCTTT.

The chain is built from TRBV7-2 and TRBJ2-7; 7 bases align to TRBD2. Germline V lookup: CDR1 SGHTA, CDR2 FQGNSA. The CDR3 runs 15 residues. V was pared by 5 bases and J by 3 bases, with 10 bases of the junction left unmatched. The CDR3 region is CASSATSERRYEQYF. The CDR3 nucleotides read TGTGCCAGCAGCGCAACTAGCGAGAGGCGCTACGAGCAGTACTTC.

The sample holds a few counts of this clonotype. With a much larger clone just one base away, this may be a read error. This chain links TRBV12-3 or TRBV12-4 with TRBJ1-1, with D unclear. The CDR3 is 14 amino acids. V was cut by 8 bases and J by 1 base, with 14 bases left in between. The CDR3 protein is CASGAPHKNTEAFF. In nucleotides, the CDR3 is TGTGCCAGCGGTGCCCCCCACAAGAACACTGAAGCTTTCTTT.